These T cell receptor beta chains were read from a single sample in a study of blood T cells in healthy people across ages. TCRdb passed the 5' RACE reads through MiXCR, listing each CDR3 protein once. The sample comprises over 1,500,000 distinct CDR3 sequences, 49% of which are singletons, and approximately 2.1% rests with the top ten. Specimen: blood. These receptors were obtained from a woman aged 40 to 50 in good health. The CDR3 runs from the conserved cysteine through the conserved F or W. The D gene is left open where the match is weak. Expanded clones are given a class, and other clones once, few, many or no size at all.

V gene: TRBV7-9; clone size: few; D gene: TRBD2; J gene: TRBJ2-5; CDR3 DNA: TGTGCCAGCGGCCCGGCGGGGGAAGAGACCCAGTACTTC; CDR3 protein: CASGPAGEETQYF
V gene: TRBV9; clone size: .; D gene: TRBD2; J gene: TRBJ2-3; CDR3 DNA: TGTGCCAGCAGCGTAGATATGGGGGGGAGCGCAGATACGCAGTATTTT; CDR3 protein: CASSVDMGGSADTQYF
V gene: TRBV27; clone size: .; D gene: .; J gene: TRBJ2-5; CDR3 DNA: TGTGCCAGCGCTCTCTCCCCCGGCGGTGAGCAGTACTTC; CDR3 protein: CASALSPGGEQYF
V gene: TRBV28; clone size: once; D gene: .; J gene: TRBJ2-3; CDR3 DNA: TGTGCCAGCAGTTTTGTGCGGGGACCTACCACAGATACGCAGTATTTT; CDR3 protein: CASSFVRGPTTDTQYF
V gene: TRBV24-1; clone size: .; D gene: TRBD1; J gene: TRBJ2-5; CDR3 DNA: TGTGCCACCAGTGATCCCGGACAGGGAGTAGAGACCCAGTACTTC; CDR3 protein: CATSDPGQGVETQYF
V gene: TRBV4-3; clone size: few; D gene: .; J gene: TRBJ2-3; CDR3 DNA: TGCGCCAGCAGCCAAGAACGGTGGGGCACAGATACGCAGTATTTT; CDR3 protein: CASSQERWGTDTQYF
V gene: TRBV12-3/TRBV12-4; clone size: .; D gene: .; J gene: TRBJ2-3; CDR3 DNA: TGTGCCAGCAGTCCGGATCTGGGGGTCGCAGATACGCAGTATTTT; CDR3 protein: CASSPDLGVADTQYF
V gene: TRBV4-2; clone size: .; D gene: .; J gene: TRBJ1-4; CDR3 DNA: TGTGCCAGCAGCCAGGTAACAGGCGTAGTGGAAAAACTGTTTTTT; CDR3 protein: CASSQVTGVVEKLFF
V gene: TRBV13; clone size: few; D gene: TRBD2; J gene: TRBJ2-7; CDR3 DNA: TGTGCCAGCAGCGACGGGACTAGCGGTTCCTACGAGCAGTACTTC; CDR3 protein: CASSDGTSGSYEQYF
V gene: TRBV9; clone size: few; D gene: .; J gene: TRBJ2-7; CDR3 DNA: TGTGCCAGCAGCGTAAAAGGGGGGGCAGGGGAGCAGTACTTC; CDR3 protein: CASSVKGGAGEQYF
V gene: TRBV2; clone size: .; D gene: .; J gene: TRBJ2-7; CDR3 DNA: TGTGCCAGCAATCCCTCCGGGACCGGATCCTACGAGCAGTACTTC; CDR3 protein: CASNPSGTGSYEQYF
V gene: TRBV20-1; clone size: .; D gene: TRBD2; J gene: TRBJ2-3; CDR3 DNA: TGCAGCCTGGGGCGGGGGGTCTCAGATACGCAGTATTTT; CDR3 protein: CSLGRGVSDTQYF
V gene: TRBV20-1; clone size: .; D gene: .; J gene: TRBJ1-1; CDR3 DNA: TGCAGTGCCCAAACCCAACGGGGCCGGATCGGAGCTTTCTTT; CDR3 protein: CSAQTQRGRIGAFF
V gene: TRBV15; clone size: few; D gene: .; J gene: TRBJ1-2; CDR3 DNA: TGTGCCACCAGCAGACAACGGGACGGTCAGACCGGCTACACCTTC; CDR3 protein: CATSRQRDGQTGYTF